The present T cell receptor beta chain was sequenced within a study of T cell responses to AZD1222 COVID-19 vaccine (dated by TCRdb to about 2021). Turning to the overall study: Because spike-specific TCR depth and breadth did not differ between the two schedules, AZD1222 recipients who got a second dose at roughly 4 weeks were pooled with those who got a second dose at roughly 12 weeks. A total of approximately 240 trial participants underwent TCR sequencing, of whom 207 received two doses of AZD1222 and 26 received two doses of the MenACWY control vaccine. Enrollment into the trials was organized by age into subgroups of 18-55, 56-69 and 70-plus years, and those subgroups contained about 160, 30 and 59 TCR-sequenced participants, respectively.

According to the study, the label for this sample's time point signals: baseline before first vaccination. The vaccinee samples were drawn from two UK trials, COV001 and COV002, one of which was a single-blind randomized controlled phase 2/3 trial testing AZD1222 (ChAdOx1 nCoV-19) in healthy adults. For TCRbeta chain sequencing, PBMC samples from trial participants were taken at day 0 and at day 28 after the second dose. The CDR3 regions of human TCRbeta chains were analyzed by immunosequencing. The authors' analysis ran thus. Repertoire TCRs were checked for matches against a reference library of SARS-CoV-2-specific TCRs that had been generated using the MIRA antigen-specificity platform. Breadth was defined as the fraction of unique TCRs that were SARS-CoV-2-associated, and depth was defined as the fraction of total T cells that were SARS-CoV-2-associated. Using the MIRA data, each spike-specific TCR was assigned both to the spike region to which the TCR was reactive and to a CD4 or CD8 class. Log10-transformed breadth and depth values were compared by one-way ANOVA with Sidak's multiple comparisons tests. TCRdb re-hosts the immuneACCESS table, in-frame sequences only. Its copies lack some clones; in the studies checked, an unresolved V gene accounts for under half of them, and the cause for the rest is not known. The D gene and trimming were derived from the DNA, and the V and J assignments and clone size from that table. This sample has about 180,000 clones in its table, and just over 90% of those were observed once. More than 1.3% of the sample rests with the top ten.

What the authors observed across the whole study: Participants were mostly white British, with more females than males. The authors suggested clonal diversity may have been underestimated. The 56-69-year group was small, and its depth increase did not reach significance, likely because of low power. Vaccine-associated CD4 TCRs spanned the whole spike protein, with dominant responses in regions 160-218 and 743-854. Conclusions about previously exposed vaccinees are limited, since just 5 to 7 AZD1222 recipients were seropositive for SARS-CoV-2 at baseline. Because no samples from the day 14 peak response were available, repertoires could be characterized only after the peak T cell response. A significant rise in spike-specific TCR breadth and depth was observed after two AZD1222 doses relative to day 0 and relative to MenACWY recipients. Nearly half of unique spike-specific TCRs reportedly recognized epitopes outside regions mutated in the B.1.351 and B.1.1.7 variants.

A note on this clone: The antigen it recognizes is unknown. Germline is not matched at one junction end, which may reflect a read error.

Measured from the cysteine to the phenylalanine, the CDR3 is 12 residues long. This entry keeps only the CDR3 DNA: 36 bases, framed from base 1. From the germline V gene, CDR1 is SGDLS and CDR2 is YYNGEE. Sequencing was performed on peripheral blood, taken on day 0 of AZD1222 vaccination. The chain joins TRBV9 to TRBJ2-7, with 7 bases in between that match TRBD1. This clonotype originated in an adult in good health. The CDR3 protein is CASSEGAGDRNF. The nucleotide sequence is given as TGTGCCAGCAGCGAGGGGGCCGGAGACAGGAACTTC. Supplemented by the reference TRBV9 and TRBJ2-7 proteins around the CDR3, the complete variable domain is DSGVTQTPKHLITATGQRVTLRCSPRSGDLSVYWYQQSLDQGLQFLIQYYNGEERAKGNILERFSAQQFPDLHSELNLSSLELGDSALYFCASSEGAGDRNFGPGTRLTVT.